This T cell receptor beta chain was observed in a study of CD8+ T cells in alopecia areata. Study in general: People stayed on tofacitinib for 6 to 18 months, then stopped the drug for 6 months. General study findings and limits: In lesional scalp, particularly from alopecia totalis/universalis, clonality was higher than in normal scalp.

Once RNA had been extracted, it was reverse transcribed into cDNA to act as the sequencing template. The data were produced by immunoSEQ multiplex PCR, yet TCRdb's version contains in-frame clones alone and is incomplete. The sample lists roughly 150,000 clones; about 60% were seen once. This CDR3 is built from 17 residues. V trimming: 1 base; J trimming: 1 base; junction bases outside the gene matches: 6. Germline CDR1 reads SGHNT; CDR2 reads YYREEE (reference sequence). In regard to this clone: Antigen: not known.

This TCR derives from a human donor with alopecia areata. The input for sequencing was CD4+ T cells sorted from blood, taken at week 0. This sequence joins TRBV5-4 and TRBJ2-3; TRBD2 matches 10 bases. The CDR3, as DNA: TGTGCCAGCAGCTTGAGGAGAGCGGGGGGGGGCACAGATACGCAGTATTTT. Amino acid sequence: CASSLRRAGGGTDTQYF.